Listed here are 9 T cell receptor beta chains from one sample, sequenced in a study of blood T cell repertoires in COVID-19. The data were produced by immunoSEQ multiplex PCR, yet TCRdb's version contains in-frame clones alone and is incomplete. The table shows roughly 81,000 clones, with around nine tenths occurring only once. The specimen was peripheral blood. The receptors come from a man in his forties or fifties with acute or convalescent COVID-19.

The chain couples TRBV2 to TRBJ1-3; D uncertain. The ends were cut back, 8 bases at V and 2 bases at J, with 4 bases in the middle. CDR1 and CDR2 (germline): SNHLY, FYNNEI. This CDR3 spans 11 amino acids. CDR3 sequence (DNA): TGTGCCAGCCAGACTGGAAACACCATATATTTT. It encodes CASQTGNTIYF.

DNA of the CDR3: TGCGCCAGCAGGGAAGGGACAGCTAACTATGGCTACACCTTC. Its protein is CASREGTANYGYTF. The chain recombines TRBV10-2 with TRBJ1-2, with 7 bases matching TRBD1. Looked up from germline, CDR1 is WSHSY and CDR2 is SAAADI. The CDR3 sequence is 14 residues long. With 6 bases clipped from V and 0 bases from J, the junction kept 4 bases outside the gene matches.

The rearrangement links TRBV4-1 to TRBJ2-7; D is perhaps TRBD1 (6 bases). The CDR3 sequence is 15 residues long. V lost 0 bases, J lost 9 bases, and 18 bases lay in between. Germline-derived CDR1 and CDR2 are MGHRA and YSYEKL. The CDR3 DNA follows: TGCGCCAGCAGCCAAGATCAGGACAGTCCGTCCGTGCAGTACTTC. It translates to CASSQDQDSPSVQYF.

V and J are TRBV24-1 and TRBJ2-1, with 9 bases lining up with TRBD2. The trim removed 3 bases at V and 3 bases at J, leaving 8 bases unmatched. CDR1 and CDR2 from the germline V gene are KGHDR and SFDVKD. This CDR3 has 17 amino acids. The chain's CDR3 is CATSDPETSGIYNEQFF. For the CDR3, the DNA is TGTGCCACCAGTGATCCGGAGACTAGCGGAATCTACAATGAGCAGTTCTTC.

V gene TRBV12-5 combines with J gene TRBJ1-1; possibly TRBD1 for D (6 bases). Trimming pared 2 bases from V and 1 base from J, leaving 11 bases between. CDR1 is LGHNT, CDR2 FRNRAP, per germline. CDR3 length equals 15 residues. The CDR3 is CASGLTGRGNTEAFF. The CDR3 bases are TGTGCTAGTGGTTTGACAGGGAGGGGGAACACTGAAGCTTTCTTT. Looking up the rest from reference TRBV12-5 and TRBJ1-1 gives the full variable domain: DARVTQTPRHKVTEMGQEVTMRCQPILGHNTVFWYRQTMMQGLELLAYFRNRAPLDDSGMPKDRFSAEMPDATLATLKIQPSEPRDSAVYFCASGLTGRGNTEAFFGQGTRLTVV.

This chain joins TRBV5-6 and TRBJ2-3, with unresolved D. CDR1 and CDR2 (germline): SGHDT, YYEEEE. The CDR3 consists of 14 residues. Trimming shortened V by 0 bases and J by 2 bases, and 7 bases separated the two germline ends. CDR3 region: CASSLDRNTDTQYF. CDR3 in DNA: TGTGCCAGCAGCTTGGACAGAAACACAGATACGCAGTATTTT.

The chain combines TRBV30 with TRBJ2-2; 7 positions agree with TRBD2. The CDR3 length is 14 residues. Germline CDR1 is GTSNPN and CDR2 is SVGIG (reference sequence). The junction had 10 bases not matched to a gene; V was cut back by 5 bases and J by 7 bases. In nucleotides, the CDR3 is TGTGCCTGGTCGGTGGGAGCGGGGAACGGGGAGCTGTTTTTT. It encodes CAWSVGAGNGELFF.

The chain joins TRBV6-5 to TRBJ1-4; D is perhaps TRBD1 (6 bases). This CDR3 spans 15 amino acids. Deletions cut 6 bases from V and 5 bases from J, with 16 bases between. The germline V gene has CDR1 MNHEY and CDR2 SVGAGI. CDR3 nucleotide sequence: TGTGCCAGCAGGCCCCCCGGGACACGAAATGAAAAACTGTTTTTT. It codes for CASRPPGTRNEKLFF.

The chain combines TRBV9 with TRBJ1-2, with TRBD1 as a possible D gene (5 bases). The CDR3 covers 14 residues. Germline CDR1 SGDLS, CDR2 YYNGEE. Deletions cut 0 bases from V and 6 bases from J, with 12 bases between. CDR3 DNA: TGTGCCAGCAGCGTAGCTACGGGGGGGAATGGCTACACCTTC. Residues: CASSVATGGNGYTF.